Below, 22 T cell receptor beta chains from the same sample are listed, as sequenced in a study of CD8+ T cells in alopecia areata. cDNA reverse transcribed from extracted RNA served as the sequencing template. Some clones are missing from TCRdb's copy, which holds only in-frame ones; the method was immunoSEQ multiplex PCR. The sample consists of about 120,000 clones, roughly 50% of them appearing once. The source material was CD8+ T cells sorted from blood, sampled at week 0. These receptors were taken from a human donor with alopecia areata.

V and J are TRBV2 and TRBJ1-2; D uncertain. This CDR3 region has 14 residues. V shed 1 base and J shed 4 bases, with 10 bases lying between them. CDR1 is SNHLY and CDR2 is FYNNEI in the germline V gene. In DNA, the CDR3 is TGTGCCAGCAGTGAAGGTCCCGGTATCTATGGCTACACCTTC. Its protein is CASSEGPGIYGYTF.

This clone has a handful of counts. The genes are TRBV4-3 and TRBJ2-1; TRBD1 matches 8 bases. The V gene end was trimmed by 4 bases and the J gene end by 4 bases; junction bases not matched to a gene: 3. Germline CDR1 is LGHNA and CDR2 is YSLEER. This CDR3 spans 14 amino acids. The CDR3 DNA follows: TGCGCCAGCAGCCTCCGGGACAGGTACAATGAGCAGTTCTTC. Protein product: CASSLRDRYNEQFF.

This clone was detected only a few times. The genes are TRBV18 and TRBJ2-3, with 7 nucleotides matching TRBD1. CDR3 length: 15 residues. Germline CDR1 is KGHSH and CDR2 is LQKENI. J gave up 2 bases and V 1 base, and 3 bases lay outside the gene matches. CDR3 in DNA: TGTGCCAGCTCACCACGCAAGGGGGCCACAGATACGCAGTATTTT. Its protein product is CASSPRKGATDTQYF.

This clone has just a few counts. The V call is TRBV11-2, the J call TRBJ2-5; 10 bases line up with TRBD1. The CDR3 is 12 amino acids. V shed 6 bases, J shed 6 bases, and the junction held 1 base outside the gene matches. Germline loops: CDR1 SGHAT, CDR2 FQNNGV. Here the CDR3 DNA reads TGTGCCAGCAGGGGACAGGGGAAGACCCAGTACTTC. Encoded protein: CASRGQGKTQYF.

The chain couples TRBV5-6 to TRBJ2-1; tentative D call: TRBD2 (6 bases). Trimming removed 2 bases at V and 7 bases at J, with 13 bases between. The length of the CDR3 is 14 residues. Germline V gene lookup returns CDR1 SGHDT and CDR2 YYEEEE. DNA for the CDR3: TGTGCCAGCAGCTTTAGCGGCGTCCGGAATGAGCAGTTCTTC. Translation: CASSFSGVRNEQFF.

Only a few counts were recorded for this clone. This rearrangement joins TRBV7-2 to TRBJ2-1; 7 bases agree with TRBD2. The J segment lost 3 bases and the V segment lost 8 bases, leaving 10 bases of the junction unmatched. Germline CDR1 and CDR2: SGHTA and FQGNSA. This CDR3 is 15 amino acids long. CDR3 protein: CASDKTERGYNEQFF. The DNA for the CDR3 is TGTGCCAGCGATAAGACGGAGCGGGGCTACAATGAGCAGTTCTTC.

This clone was counted between two and nine times. The genes are TRBV29-1 and TRBJ2-2, with D possibly TRBD1 on 6 matching bases. The CDR3 has 14 residues. Trimming took 6 bases from V and 2 from J, leaving 13 bases between them. Germline lookup yields CDR1 SQVTM and CDR2 ANQGSEA. CDR3 coding DNA: TGCAGCGTACCCAGGGACACCAACACCGGGGAGCTGTTTTTT. Its protein product is CSVPRDTNTGELFF.

This CDR3 is CASSRLLIGSPLHF. The DNA for the CDR3 is TGTGCCAGCAGTCGACTCCTAATCGGTTCACCCCTCCACTTT. J is TRBJ1-6 and V is TRBV2; D uncertain. Germline loops: CDR1 SNHLY, CDR2 FYNNEI. The CDR3 is 14 amino acids. Trimming removed 5 bases from V and 9 bases from J, with 14 bases in between.

This chain links TRBV6-5 with TRBJ2-7, with 9 bases aligning to TRBD2. CDR1 and CDR2 (germline): MNHEY, SVGAGI. The junction had 4 bases not matched to a gene; V was cut back by 1 base and J by 0 bases. The CDR3 contains 16 residues. This CDR3 is CASSYLASGASYEQYF. The CDR3 DNA is TGTGCCAGCAGTTACTTGGCTAGCGGGGCCTCCTACGAGCAGTACTTC.

The chain couples TRBV5-6 to TRBJ1-2, with D perhaps matching TRBD1 (6 bases). Trimming removed 1 base at V and 0 bases at J, with 10 bases between. The CDR3 has 15 amino acids. Germline CDR1 and CDR2: SGHDT and YYEEEE. The CDR3 sequence: CASSLWGAPNYGYTF. The CDR3 coding sequence is TGTGCCAGCAGCTTGTGGGGGGCTCCTAACTATGGCTACACCTTC.

This clone was observed once. The genes are TRBV5-6 and TRBJ2-1; D gene uncertain. There are 15 residues in the CDR3. V was shortened by 2 bases and J by 8 bases, with 17 bases between the two germline ends. The germline V gene has CDR1 SGHDT and CDR2 YYEEEE. The CDR3 here is CASSFGQLFLDEQFF. The CDR3 nucleotides are TGTGCCAGCAGCTTCGGTCAACTCTTTCTGGATGAGCAGTTCTTC. The whole variable domain, remainder taken from reference TRBV5-6 and TRBJ2-1, is DAGVTQSPTHLIKTRGQQVTLRCSPKSGHDTVSWYQQALGQGPQFIFQYYEEEERQRGNFPDRFSGHQFPNYSSELNVNALLLGDSALYLCASSFGQLFLDEQFFGPGTRLTVL.

This clone has just a few counts. This chain connects TRBV19 to TRBJ2-1; D unclear. Germline V gives CDR1 LNHDA, CDR2 SQIVND (reference sequence). V was trimmed by 5 bases and J by 6 bases, leaving 11 bases between them. The CDR3 runs to 13 residues. This CDR3 reads CASSGPQANEQFF. The CDR3 coding sequence is TGTGCCAGTAGTGGACCGCAAGCCAATGAGCAGTTCTTC.

The rearrangement joins TRBV7-9 to TRBJ1-1, with D perhaps TRBD1 (5 bases). The V gene's germline CDR1 is SEHNR and CDR2 FQNEAQ (reference sequence). The V end was cut by 6 bases, the J end by 1 base, with 9 bases between. The CDR3 covers 13 residues. As DNA, the CDR3 is TGTGCCAGCAGACGAACAGGGAACACTGAAGCTTTCTTT. This gives the protein CASRRTGNTEAFF.

The gene calls are TRBV9 and TRBJ2-7, with a tentative D call TRBD1 (5 bases). The CDR3 has 17 residues. Germline V gene sequence: CDR1 SGDLS, CDR2 YYNGEE. Trimming took 4 bases from V and 2 from J, leaving 22 bases between them. CDR3 sequence reads: CASSPAEDSPIPYEQYF. CDR3 sequence (DNA): TGTGCCAGCAGCCCGGCAGAAGACAGCCCGATTCCCTACGAGCAGTACTTC.

The chain carries TRBV5-4 and TRBJ1-2; D ambiguous. From germline, CDR1 is SGHNT and CDR2 YYREEE (reference sequence). The germline V and J ends were trimmed by 0 bases and 8 bases, with 23 bases remaining between them. The CDR3 covers 17 residues. The CDR3 region is CASSLAPSGGLSDGYTF. The CDR3, as DNA: TGTGCCAGCAGCTTGGCGCCGTCCGGAGGTCTATCCGACGGCTACACCTTC.

This clone occurred a few times. This chain connects TRBV6-5 to TRBJ2-1; no firm D call. This CDR3 has 13 residues. Germline V lookup: CDR1 MNHEY, CDR2 SVGAGI. V lost 5 bases to trimming and J lost 8 bases, with 13 bases between them. CDR3 region: CASSRLSGDEQFF. The CDR3 DNA is TGTGCCAGCAGTAGATTAAGTGGCGATGAGCAGTTCTTC.

At least ten counts were recorded for this clone. This rearrangement joins TRBV5-8 to TRBJ1-5; D not resolved. The germline gives CDR1 SGHTS, CDR2 YDEGEE. Trimming pared 4 bases from V and 2 bases from J, leaving 13 bases between. The CDR3 extends over 15 amino acids. CDR3 residues: CASSDRAVGNQPQHF. Written as DNA, the CDR3 is TGTGCCAGCAGCGATAGGGCAGTGGGCAATCAGCCCCAGCATTTT.

The chain uses TRBV5-1 and TRBJ1-5; TRBD1 agrees at 7 bases. The V and J ends lost 1 base and 1 base, in that order; junction bases with no gene match: 2. In germline, CDR1 is SGHRS, CDR2 YFSETQ. The CDR3 contains 15 residues. The CDR3 region has the DNA TGCGCCAGCAGCTTGACAGGGGAGAGCAATCAGCCCCAGCATTTT. Its protein is CASSLTGESNQPQHF.

This chain links TRBV12-5 with TRBJ1-2; D is possibly TRBD1 (5 bases). With 1 base removed from V and 8 bases from J, the gap between germline ends came to 11 bases. The CDR3 consists of 13 residues. The V gene's germline CDR1 is LGHNT and CDR2 FRNRAP. Written as DNA, the CDR3 is TGTGCTAGTGGTTTGGACCAGGGAACGGGCTACACCTTC. This sequence encodes CASGLDQGTGYTF.

This chain connects TRBV29-1 to TRBJ2-2; D not resolved. The CDR3 runs 12 residues. CDR1 and CDR2 from the germline V gene are SQVTM and ANQGSEA. V gave up 2 bases and J gave up 5 bases, with 6 bases separating them. The CDR3 loop is CSVESATGELFF. The DNA for the CDR3 is TGCAGCGTTGAATCGGCGACCGGGGAGCTGTTTTTT.

This clone was seen more than once but under ten times. The V gene is TRBV7-8, the J gene TRBJ2-5, with D possibly being TRBD1 (5 bases). Germline values: CDR1 SGHVS, CDR2 FQNEAQ. CDR3 length: 14 residues. V dropped 5 bases and J dropped 3 bases, with 13 bases sitting between them. CDR3 bases: TGTGCCAGCAGCCCCACGGACATAGAAGAGACCCAGTACTTC. Its translation is CASSPTDIEETQYF.

This sequence joins TRBV19 and TRBJ2-5; unclear D gene. Trimming removed 0 bases at V and 3 bases at J, with 8 bases between. The CDR3 totals 14 residues. Germline loops: CDR1 LNHDA, CDR2 SQIVND (reference sequence). The CDR3 reads CASSIDSSEETQYF. CDR3 nucleotide sequence: TGTGCCAGTAGTATAGACAGTTCCGAAGAGACCCAGTACTTC.